One T cell receptor (beta chain) is described in this entry. The antigen this receptor binds is unknown. Base qualities were left out, and no much larger clone turns up one base away. Libraries were prepared through the immunoSEQ multiplex PCR assay. TCRdb took over this immuneACCESS table, retaining in-frame rearrangements with V and J assigned. Such tables are incomplete; in checked studies, under half of the missing clones stem from an unresolved V gene, and the remainder is unexplained. In this sample the table shows 110,000 or so clones, around 82% of which occur a single time. The ten most abundant clones make up over 10% of the sample. The CDR3 covers 16 residues, taking in both the cysteine and the phenylalanine. The kept DNA is CDR3 alone, 48 bases in frame from the first base. For this chain, trimming is 2 bases at the V end and 2 bases at the J end, and the number of junction bases without a gene match is 8. From a lookup of the germline V gene, CDR1 and CDR2 are SGHTA and FQGNSA.

The sample originates from a study of control samples from healthy donors and cancer patients (dated by TCRdb to the early 2020s). The source material was blood. This chain joins TRBV7-2 to TRBJ2-5; 7 nucleotides in the junction match TRBD2. This TCR came from a woman aged 45-65 years in good health. The CDR3 has the sequence CASSLFPRERQETQYF. The bases are TGTGCCAGCAGCTTATTTCCGCGGGAGCGGCAAGAGACCCAGTACTTC.